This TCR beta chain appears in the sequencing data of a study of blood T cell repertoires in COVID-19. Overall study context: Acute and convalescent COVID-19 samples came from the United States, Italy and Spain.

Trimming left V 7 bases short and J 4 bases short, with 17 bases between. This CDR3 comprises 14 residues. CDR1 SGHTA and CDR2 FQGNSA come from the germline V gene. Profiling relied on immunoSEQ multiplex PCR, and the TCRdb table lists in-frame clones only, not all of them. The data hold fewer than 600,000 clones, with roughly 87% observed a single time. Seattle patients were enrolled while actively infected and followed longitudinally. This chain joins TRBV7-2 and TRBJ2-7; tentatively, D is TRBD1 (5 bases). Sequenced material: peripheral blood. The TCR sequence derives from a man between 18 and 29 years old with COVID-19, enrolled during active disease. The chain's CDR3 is CASTRWGSLYEQYF. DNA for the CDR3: TGTGCCAGCACCCGTTGGGGCTCACTTTACGAGCAGTACTTC.